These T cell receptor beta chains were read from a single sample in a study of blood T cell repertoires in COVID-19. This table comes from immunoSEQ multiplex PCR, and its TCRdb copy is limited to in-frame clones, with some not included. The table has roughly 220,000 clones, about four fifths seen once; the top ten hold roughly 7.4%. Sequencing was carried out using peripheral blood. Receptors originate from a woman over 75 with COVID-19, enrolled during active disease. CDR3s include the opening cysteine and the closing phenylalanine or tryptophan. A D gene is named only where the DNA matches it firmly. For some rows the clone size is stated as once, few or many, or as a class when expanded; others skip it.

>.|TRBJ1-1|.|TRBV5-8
CASSLDRDTEAFF
TGTGCCAGCAGCTTGGACAGGGACACTGAAGCTTTCTTT
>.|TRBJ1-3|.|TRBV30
CAWSYLTGISGNTIYF
TGTGCCTGGAGTTATCTAACAGGGATCTCAGGAAACACCATATATTTT
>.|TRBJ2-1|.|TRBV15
CATSRAGGGDEQFF
TGTGCCACCAGCAGAGCGGGAGGGGGCGATGAGCAGTTCTTC
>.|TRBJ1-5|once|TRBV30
CAWGAGGGNQPQHF
TGTGCCTGGGGGGCCGGGGGTGGCAATCAGCCCCAGCATTTT
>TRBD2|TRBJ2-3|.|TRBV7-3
CASSSALAGGTDTQYF
TGTGCCAGCAGTTCTGCGTTAGCGGGGGGAACAGATACGCAGTATTTT
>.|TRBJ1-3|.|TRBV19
CATSESSGNTIYF
TGTGCCACCTCCGAGAGCTCTGGAAACACCATATATTTT
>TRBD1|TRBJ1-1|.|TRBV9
CASSLRTGGSEAFF
TGTGCCAGCAGCCTTAGGACAGGGGGCAGTGAAGCTTTCTTT
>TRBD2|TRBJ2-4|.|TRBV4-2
CASSQEQGGVVAIQYF
TGTGCCAGCAGCCAAGAGCAGGGAGGGGTAGTCGCCATTCAGTACTTC
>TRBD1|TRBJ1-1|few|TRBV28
CASRSGTGYGNTEAFF
TGTGCCAGCAGATCCGGGACAGGGTATGGGAACACTGAAGCTTTCTTT
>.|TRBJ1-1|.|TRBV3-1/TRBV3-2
CASSQGGIGTEAFF
TGTGCCAGCAGCCAAGGGGGCATAGGCACTGAAGCTTTCTTT
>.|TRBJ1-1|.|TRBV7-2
CASSPRVGNTEAFF
TGTGCCAGCAGCCCCAGGGTGGGAAACACTGAAGCTTTCTTT
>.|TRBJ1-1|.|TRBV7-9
CASSFEQAFF
TGTGCCAGCAGCTTCGAGCAAGCTTTCTTT
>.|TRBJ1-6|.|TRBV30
CAWSGEKNSPLHF
TGTGCCTGGAGCGGGGAGAAAAATTCACCCCTCCACTTT
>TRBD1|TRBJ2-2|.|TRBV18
CASSLRTGGNTGELFF
TGTGCCAGCTCACTACGGACAGGGGGCAACACCGGGGAGCTGTTTTTT
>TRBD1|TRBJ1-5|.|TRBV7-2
CASSLAGQVNQPQHF
TGTGCCAGCAGCTTAGCCGGACAGGTGAATCAGCCCCAGCATTTT
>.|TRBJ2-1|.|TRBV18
CASSPSLEPYNEQFF
TGTGCCAGCTCACCATCACTAGAACCCTACAATGAGCAGTTCTTC
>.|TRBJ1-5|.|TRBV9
CASSVTAVSQPQHF
TGTGCCAGCAGCGTAACTGCGGTAAGCCAGCCCCAGCATTTT
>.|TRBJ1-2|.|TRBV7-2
CASSLGKQNNYGYTF
TGTGCCAGCAGCTTAGGTAAACAGAACAACTATGGCTACACCTTC
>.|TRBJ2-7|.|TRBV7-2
CASSSRGSPYEQYF
TGTGCCAGCAGCTCCCGGGGGTCCCCCTACGAGCAGTACTTC
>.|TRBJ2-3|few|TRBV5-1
CASSLGVSGTDTQYF
TGCGCCAGCAGCTTGGGCGTCAGCGGCACAGATACGCAGTATTTT
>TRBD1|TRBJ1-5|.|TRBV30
CAWRRQGAGEPQHF
TGTGCCTGGCGGCGACAGGGGGCAGGGGAGCCCCAGCATTTT
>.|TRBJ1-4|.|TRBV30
CAWNPGEKLFF
TGTGCCTGGAATCCGGGTGAAAAACTGTTTTTT
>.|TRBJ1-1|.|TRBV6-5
CASSYGQGLWNTEAFF
TGTGCCAGCAGTTACGGTCAGGGTTTGTGGAACACTGAAGCTTTCTTT
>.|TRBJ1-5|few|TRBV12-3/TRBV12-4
CASSSGNQPQHF
TGTGCCAGCAGTTCTGGCAATCAGCCCCAGCATTTT
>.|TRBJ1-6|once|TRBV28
CASSLQGFRNSPLHF
TGTGCCAGCAGCCTACAGGGCTTCAGGAATTCACCCCTCCACTTT
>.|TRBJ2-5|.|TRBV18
CASSPPPGAETQYF
TGTGCCAGCTCACCACCGCCAGGGGCAGAGACCCAGTACTTC
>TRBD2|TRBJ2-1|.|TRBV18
CASSPPGLAGGSYNEQFF
TGTGCCAGCTCACCACCGGGACTAGCGGGAGGTTCCTACAATGAGCAGTTCTTC
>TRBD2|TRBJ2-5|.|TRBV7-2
CASSPSGGEKETQYF
TGTGCCAGCAGCCCTAGCGGTGGGGAGAAAGAGACCCAGTACTTC
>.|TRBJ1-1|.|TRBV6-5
CASSEGRTEAFF
TGTGCCAGCAGCGAGGGCAGGACTGAAGCTTTCTTT
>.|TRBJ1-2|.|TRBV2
CASSAQASNYGYTF
TGTGCCAGCAGTGCTCAGGCATCTAACTATGGCTACACCTTC
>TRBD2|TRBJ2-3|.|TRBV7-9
CASSILATTDTQYF
TGTGCCAGCAGCATACTAGCGACCACAGATACGCAGTATTTT
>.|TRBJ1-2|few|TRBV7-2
CASSSGYYGYTF
TGTGCCAGCAGCTCAGGGTACTATGGCTACACCTTC
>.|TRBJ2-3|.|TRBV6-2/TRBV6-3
CASSPTTDTQYF
TGTGCCAGCAGTCCCACAACAGATACGCAGTATTTT
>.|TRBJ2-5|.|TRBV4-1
CASSHIDRQETQYF
TGCGCCAGCAGCCATATAGACAGGCAAGAGACCCAGTACTTC
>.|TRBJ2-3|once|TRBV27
CASSYQRLARTDTQYF
TGTGCCAGCAGTTACCAGCGGCTAGCACGCACAGATACGCAGTATTTT